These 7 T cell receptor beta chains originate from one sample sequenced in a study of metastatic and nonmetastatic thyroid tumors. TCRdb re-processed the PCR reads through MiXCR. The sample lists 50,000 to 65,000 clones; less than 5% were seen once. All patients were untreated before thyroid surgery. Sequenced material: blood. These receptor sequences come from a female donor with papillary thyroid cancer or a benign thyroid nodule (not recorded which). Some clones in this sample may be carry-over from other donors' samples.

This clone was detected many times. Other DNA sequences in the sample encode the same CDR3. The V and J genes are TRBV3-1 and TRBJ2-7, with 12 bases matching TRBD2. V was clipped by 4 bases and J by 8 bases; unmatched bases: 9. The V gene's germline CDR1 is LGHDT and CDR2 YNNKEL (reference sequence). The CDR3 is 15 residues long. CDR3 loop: CASSPRLTSGSQQYF. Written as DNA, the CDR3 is TGTGCCAGCAGCCCGCGGCTGACTAGCGGGAGTCAGCAGTACTTC.

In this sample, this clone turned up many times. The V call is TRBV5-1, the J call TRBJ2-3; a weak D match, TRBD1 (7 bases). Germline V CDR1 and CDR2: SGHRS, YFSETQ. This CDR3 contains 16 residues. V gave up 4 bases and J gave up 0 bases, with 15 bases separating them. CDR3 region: CASSPVRGDSTDTQYF. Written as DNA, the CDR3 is TGCGCCAGCAGCCCCGTCAGGGGGGACAGCACAGATACGCAGTATTTT. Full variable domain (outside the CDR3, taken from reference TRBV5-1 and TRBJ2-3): KAGVTQTPRYLIKTRGQQVTLSCSPISGHRSVSWYQQTPGQGLQFLFEYFSETQRNKGNFPGRFSGRQFSNSRSEMNVSTLELGDSALYLCASSPVRGDSTDTQYFGPGTRLTVL.

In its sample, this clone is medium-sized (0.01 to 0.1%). The CDR3 is CASSWDTDSNQPQHF. CDR3 sequence (DNA): TGTGCCAGCAGTTGGGACACCGATAGCAATCAGCCCCAGCATTTT. V gene TRBV2 combines with J gene TRBJ1-5; tentatively, D is TRBD1 (6 bases). From germline, CDR1 is SNHLY and CDR2 FYNNEI. The CDR3 has 15 residues. Trimming removed 5 bases at V and 0 bases at J, with 11 bases between.

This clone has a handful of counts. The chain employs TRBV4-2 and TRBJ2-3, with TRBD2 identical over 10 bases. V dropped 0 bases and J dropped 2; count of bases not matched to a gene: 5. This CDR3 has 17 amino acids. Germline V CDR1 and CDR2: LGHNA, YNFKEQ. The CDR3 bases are TGTGCCAGCAGCCAAGATGCAGCGGGAGGGCCCACAGATACGCAGTATTTT. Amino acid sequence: CASSQDAAGGPTDTQYF.

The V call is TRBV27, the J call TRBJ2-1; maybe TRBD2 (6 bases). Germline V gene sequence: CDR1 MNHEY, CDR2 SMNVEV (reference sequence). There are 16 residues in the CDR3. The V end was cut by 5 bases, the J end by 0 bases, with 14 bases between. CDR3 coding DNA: TGTGCCAGCAGTGCCGCGTGGAGGGCCTCCTACAATGAGCAGTTCTTC. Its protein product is CASSAAWRASYNEQFF.

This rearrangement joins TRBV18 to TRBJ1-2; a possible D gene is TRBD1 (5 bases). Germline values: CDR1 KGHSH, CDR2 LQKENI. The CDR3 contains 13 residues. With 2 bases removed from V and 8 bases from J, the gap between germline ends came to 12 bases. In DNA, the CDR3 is TGTGCCAGCTCACCAGACAGCCCGAAGGGCTACACCTTC. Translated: CASSPDSPKGYTF.

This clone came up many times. Written as DNA, the CDR3 is TGCGCCAGCAGCTTGGGACTAGCGGGAGGGCCAACTGAGCAGTTCTTC. This sequence encodes CASSLGLAGGPTEQFF. This chain uses TRBV5-1 with TRBJ2-1; 14 bases map to TRBD2. Germline CDR1 is SGHRS and CDR2 is YFSETQ. This CDR3 contains 16 residues. After removal of 0 bases from V and 9 bases from J, the junction contained 5 bases not matched to a gene.